This T cell receptor beta chain was observed in a study of T cells after posttransplantation cyclophosphamide. Study-wide points: Later post-transplant blood repertoires were often dominated by donor CD8+ memory clones.

TCRdb keeps only in-frame clones here, not all; method: immunoSEQ multiplex PCR. The top ten clones hold about 0.14% of a sample with about 21,000 clones, nearly 99% of them seen once. With regard to this clone: Its target is not known.

This clonotype was sampled from a man in his forties in good health, CMV-negative, and a related stem cell transplant donor. The sample taken for sequencing was naive CD8+ T cells sorted from PBMCs.

The CDR3 bases are TGTGCCAGCAGCCTAACGGACTCTATCTCCGAGCAGTACTTC. Protein: CASSLTDSISEQYF. The genes are TRBV7-2 and TRBJ2-7; the D gene is possibly TRBD2 (5 bases). The CDR3 totals 14 residues. V gave up 5 bases and J gave up 6 bases, with 17 bases separating them. The germline V gene has CDR1 SGHTA and CDR2 FQGNSA.